The following is a T cell receptor (beta chain) sequence with its context. Its antigen is still unknown. Patients had blood sampled at baseline and again on cycle 4 day 1 and cycle 7 day 1. The V gene's germline CDR1 is SGHAT and CDR2 FQDESV (reference sequence). This CDR3 has 16 residues. V dropped 5 bases and J dropped 3; count of bases not matched to a gene: 4. The data were obtained in a study of OX40 agonist ivuxolimab in advanced cancers. Study-level information: Across the patients, intravenous ivuxolimab was delivered every 2 weeks at 0.01 to 10 mg/kg. At roughly 83% male, the cohort had a mean age of about 60 years, ranging from about 20 to 80. Study outcomes and limitations: With doses of 0.1 to 3.0 mg/kg, CD4+ and CD8+ blood T cells had undergone clonal expansion by week 6.

Measured with immunoSEQ multiplex PCR; TCRdb has only the in-frame clones, and not every one. This table holds approximately 54,000 clones, 91% found once. The chain recombines TRBV11-1 with TRBJ2-3; 14 bases map to TRBD2. The specimen comprised CD4+ or CD8+ T cells sorted from blood, sampled in a trial of the OX40 agonist ivuxolimab. This TCR was sampled from an adult with an advanced solid tumor such as melanoma, head and neck, liver or kidney cancer. The chain's CDR3 is CASSPRLAGGTDTQYF. DNA for the CDR3: TGTGCCAGCAGCCCTCGACTAGCGGGGGGGACAGATACGCAGTATTTT.